The clone carrying this T cell receptor (beta chain) appeared a single time. The source of the sample is a study of blood T cell repertoires in COVID-19. In the study overall: COVID-19 samples, acute and convalescent, were from the United States, Italy and Spain.

The CDR3 extends over 17 amino acids. The ends lost 1 base at V and 3 bases at J; junction bases unmatched: 9. CDR1 and CDR2 from the germline V gene are SGHTA and FQGNSA. Generated by immunoSEQ multiplex PCR, the TCRdb table keeps only in-frame clones and is missing some. Here the sample spans about 100,000 clones, roughly 90% being singletons. This receptor was identified in a man aged 50 to 59 with active COVID-19. The chain links TRBV7-2 to TRBJ2-5; 9 bases are shared with TRBD2. Sequencing input: peripheral blood. The CDR3 is CASSLVVSGGHEETQYF. Written as DNA, the CDR3 is TGTGCCAGCAGCTTAGTGGTTAGCGGGGGTCATGAAGAGACCCAGTACTTC.